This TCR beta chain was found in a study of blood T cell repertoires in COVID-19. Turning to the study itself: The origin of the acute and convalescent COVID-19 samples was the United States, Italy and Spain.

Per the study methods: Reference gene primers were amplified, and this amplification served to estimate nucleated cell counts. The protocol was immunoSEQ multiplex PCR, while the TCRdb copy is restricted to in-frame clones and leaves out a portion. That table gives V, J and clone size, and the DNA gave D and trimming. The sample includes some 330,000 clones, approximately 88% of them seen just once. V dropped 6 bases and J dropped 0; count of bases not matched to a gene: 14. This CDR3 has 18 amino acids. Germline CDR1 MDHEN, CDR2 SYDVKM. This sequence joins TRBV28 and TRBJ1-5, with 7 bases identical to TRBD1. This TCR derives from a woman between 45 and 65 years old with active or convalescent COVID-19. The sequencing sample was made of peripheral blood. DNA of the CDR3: TGTGCCAGCAGCCGGCGGGACAGAAGACCATATAGCAATCAGCCCCAGCATTTT. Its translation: CASSRRDRRPYSNQPQHF. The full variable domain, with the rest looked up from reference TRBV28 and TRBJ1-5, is DVKVTQSSRYLVKRTGEKVFLECVQDMDHENMFWYRQDPGLGLRLIYFSYDVKMKEKGDIPEGYSVSREKKERFSLILESASTNQTSMYLCASSRRDRRPYSNQPQHFGDGTRLSIL.